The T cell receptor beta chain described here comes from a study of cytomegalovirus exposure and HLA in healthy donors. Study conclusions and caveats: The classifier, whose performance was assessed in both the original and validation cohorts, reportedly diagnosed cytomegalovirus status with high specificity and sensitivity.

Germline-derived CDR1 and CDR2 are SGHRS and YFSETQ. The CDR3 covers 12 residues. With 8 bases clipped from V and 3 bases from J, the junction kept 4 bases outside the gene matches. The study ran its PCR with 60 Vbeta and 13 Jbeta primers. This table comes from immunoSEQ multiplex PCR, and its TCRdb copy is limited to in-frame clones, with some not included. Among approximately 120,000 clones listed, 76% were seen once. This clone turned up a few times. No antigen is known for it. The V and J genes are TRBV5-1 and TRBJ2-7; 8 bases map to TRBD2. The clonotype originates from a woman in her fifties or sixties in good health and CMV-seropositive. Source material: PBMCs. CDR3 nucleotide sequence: TGCGCCAGAGAGACTAGCGTCTACGAGCAGTACTTC. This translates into CARETSVYEQYF.